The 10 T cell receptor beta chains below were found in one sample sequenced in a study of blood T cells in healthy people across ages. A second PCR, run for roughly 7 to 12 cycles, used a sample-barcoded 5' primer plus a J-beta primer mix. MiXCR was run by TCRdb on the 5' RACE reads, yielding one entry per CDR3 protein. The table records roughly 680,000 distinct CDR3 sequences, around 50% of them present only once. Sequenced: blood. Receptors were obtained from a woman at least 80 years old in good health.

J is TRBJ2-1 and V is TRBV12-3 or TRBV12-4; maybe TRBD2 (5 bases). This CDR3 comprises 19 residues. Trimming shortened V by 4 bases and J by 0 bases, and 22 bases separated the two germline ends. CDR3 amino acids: CASSSRTPLTTSSYNEQFF. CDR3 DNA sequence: TGTGCCAGCAGTTCTCGAACCCCACTGACTACAAGCTCCTACAATGAGCAGTTCTTC.

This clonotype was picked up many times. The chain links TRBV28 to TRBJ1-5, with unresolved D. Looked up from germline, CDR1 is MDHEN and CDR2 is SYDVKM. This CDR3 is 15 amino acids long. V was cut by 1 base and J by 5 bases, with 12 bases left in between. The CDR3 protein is CASSLFYGNYQPQHF. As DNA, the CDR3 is TGTGCCAGCAGTTTATTCTACGGGAACTATCAGCCCCAGCATTTT.

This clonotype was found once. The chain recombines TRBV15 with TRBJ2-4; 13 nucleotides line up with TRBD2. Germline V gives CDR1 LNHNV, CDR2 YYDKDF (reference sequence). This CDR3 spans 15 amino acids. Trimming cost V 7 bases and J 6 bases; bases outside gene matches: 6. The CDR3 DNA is TGTGCCACCAAACCGACTAGCGGGGGGCCAAACATTCAGTACTTC. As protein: CATKPTSGGPNIQYF.

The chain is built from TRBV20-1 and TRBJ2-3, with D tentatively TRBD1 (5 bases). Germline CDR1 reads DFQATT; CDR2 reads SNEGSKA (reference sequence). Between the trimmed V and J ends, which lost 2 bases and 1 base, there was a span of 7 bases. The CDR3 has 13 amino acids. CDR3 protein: CSARTGRTDTQYF. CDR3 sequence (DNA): TGCAGTGCTAGAACAGGACGCACAGATACGCAGTATTTT.

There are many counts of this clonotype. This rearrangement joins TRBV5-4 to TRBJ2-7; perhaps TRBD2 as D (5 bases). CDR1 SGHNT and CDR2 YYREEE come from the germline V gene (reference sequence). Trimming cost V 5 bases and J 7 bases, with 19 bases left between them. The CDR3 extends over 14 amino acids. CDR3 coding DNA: TGTGCCAGCAGTGTCGAGGGTCCTCTCCGGGAGCAGTACTTC. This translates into CASSVEGPLREQYF.

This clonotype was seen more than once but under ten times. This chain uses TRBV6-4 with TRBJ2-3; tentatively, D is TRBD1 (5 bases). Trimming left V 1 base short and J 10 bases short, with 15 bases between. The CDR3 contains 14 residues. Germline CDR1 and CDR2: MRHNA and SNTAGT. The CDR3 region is CASSDYIRGAPQYF. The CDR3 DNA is TGTGCCAGCAGTGACTACATCCGTGGGGCACCGCAGTATTTT.

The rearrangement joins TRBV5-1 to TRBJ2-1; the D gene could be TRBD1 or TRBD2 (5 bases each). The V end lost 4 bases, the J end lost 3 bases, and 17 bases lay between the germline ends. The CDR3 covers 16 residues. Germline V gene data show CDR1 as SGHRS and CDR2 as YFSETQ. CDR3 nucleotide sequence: TGCGCCAGCAGCCCTCCGGGACGAGGGTACTACAATGAGCAGTTCTTC. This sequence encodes CASSPPGRGYYNEQFF.

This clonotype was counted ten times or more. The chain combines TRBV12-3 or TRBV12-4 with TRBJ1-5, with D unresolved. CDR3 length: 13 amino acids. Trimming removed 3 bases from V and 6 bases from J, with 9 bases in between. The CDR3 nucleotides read TGTGCCAGCAGTTTCGGGGAAGGTCAGCCCCAGCATTTT. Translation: CASSFGEGQPQHF.

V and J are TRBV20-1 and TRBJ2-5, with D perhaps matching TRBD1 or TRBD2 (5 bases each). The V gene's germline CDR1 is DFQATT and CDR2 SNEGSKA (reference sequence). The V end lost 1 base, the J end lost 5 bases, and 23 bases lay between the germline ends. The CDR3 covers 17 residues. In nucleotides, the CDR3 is TGCAGTGCTAGAGTCAGAAGGGGAGACATCCTTAGGGAGACCCAGTACTTC. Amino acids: CSARVRRGDILRETQYF.

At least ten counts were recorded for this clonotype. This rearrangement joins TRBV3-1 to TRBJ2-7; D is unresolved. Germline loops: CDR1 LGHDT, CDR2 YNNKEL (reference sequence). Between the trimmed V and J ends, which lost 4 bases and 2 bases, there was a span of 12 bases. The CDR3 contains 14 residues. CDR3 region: CASSPTERPYEQYF. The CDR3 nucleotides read TGTGCCAGCAGCCCCACCGAGCGTCCCTACGAGCAGTACTTC.